This T cell receptor beta chain was observed in a study of control samples from healthy donors and cancer patients. Measured with immunoSEQ multiplex PCR; TCRdb has only the in-frame clones, and not every one. Of 90,000 or so clones in the sample, around 83% are singletons; the top ten hold roughly 1.3%. The CDR3 is 18 amino acids. With V trimmed by 0 bases and J by 8 bases, 16 bases remained unmatched. The germline CDR1 and CDR2 sequences are LGHNA and YSLEER. The clonotype was recovered from a woman in her 50s in good health. V is TRBV4-3 and J is TRBJ2-7, with 10 bases that match TRBD2. Source material: blood. Here the CDR3 reads CASSQEWLLESGRAQQYF. The CDR3 DNA is TGCGCCAGCAGCCAAGAGTGGTTGCTTGAGAGCGGGAGGGCTCAGCAGTACTTC.